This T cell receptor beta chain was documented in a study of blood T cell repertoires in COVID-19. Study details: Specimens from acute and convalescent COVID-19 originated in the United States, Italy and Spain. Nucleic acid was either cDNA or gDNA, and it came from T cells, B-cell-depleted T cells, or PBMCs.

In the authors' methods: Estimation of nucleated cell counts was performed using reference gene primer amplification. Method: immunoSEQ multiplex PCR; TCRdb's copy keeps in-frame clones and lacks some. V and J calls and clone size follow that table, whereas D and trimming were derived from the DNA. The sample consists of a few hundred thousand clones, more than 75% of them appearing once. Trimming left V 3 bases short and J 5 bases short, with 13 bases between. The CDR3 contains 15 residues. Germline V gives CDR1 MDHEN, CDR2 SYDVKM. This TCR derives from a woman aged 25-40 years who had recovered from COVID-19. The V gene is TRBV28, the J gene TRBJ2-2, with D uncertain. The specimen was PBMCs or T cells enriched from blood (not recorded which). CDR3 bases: TGTGCCAGCAGTTTTCTCCGGGTTGGGACCGGGGAGCTGTTTTTT. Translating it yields CASSFLRVGTGELFF.